These 31 T cell receptor beta chains were sequenced from one sample in a study of T cell repertoires in cytomegalovirus infection. From the reads, TCRdb called clonotypes with MiXCR, one entry per CDR3 protein. The repertoire consists of about 700,000 distinct CDR3 sequences, with approximately 33% occurring once and the leading ten covering approximately 18%. These TCRs are of unknown antigen specificity. The material sequenced was cultured PBMCs, taken from culture after CMV antigen stimulation. The receptor set was obtained from a human donor in good health (CMV status not recorded). Some clones in this sample may be carry-over from other donors' samples.

This clonotype has just a few counts. The chain has TRBV7-2 and TRBJ2-3; no reliable D call. The CDR3 covers 13 residues. The germline gives CDR1 SGHTA, CDR2 FQGNSA. V lost 5 bases and J lost 7, with 13 bases in between. The CDR3 region has the DNA TGTGCCAGCAGCCCACCATCCGCTAATACGCAGTATTTT. Its protein product is CASSPPSANTQYF.

CDR3 protein: CASSQELTGTIEAFF. CDR3 bases: TGCGCCAGCAGCCAAGAGTTGACAGGAACTATTGAAGCTTTCTTT. The V call is TRBV4-1, the J call TRBJ1-1, with a tentative D call TRBD1 (6 bases). Germline CDR1 MGHRA, CDR2 YSYEKL. Between the trimmed V and J ends, which lost 0 bases and 7 bases, there was a span of 15 bases. The CDR3 is 15 amino acids.

The chain carries TRBV7-2 and TRBJ2-2, with D unresolved. The CDR3 has 14 residues. Germline CDR1 reads SGHTA; CDR2 reads FQGNSA. Trimming stripped 8 bases from V and 4 bases from J, with 14 bases between. CDR3 residues: CASRRDGATGELFF. The CDR3 region has the DNA TGTGCCAGCCGGCGAGATGGTGCCACCGGGGAGCTGTTTTTT.

This clonotype appeared a few times. The rearrangement uses TRBV5-4 and TRBJ2-5; D call uncertain. This CDR3 spans 14 amino acids. Germline V gives CDR1 SGHNT, CDR2 YYREEE (reference sequence). Trimming cost V 3 bases and J 9 bases, with 18 bases left between them. The CDR3 sequence is CASSYHTDLGAQYF. The CDR3 DNA reads TGTGCCAGCAGCTACCACACAGATCTAGGCGCCCAGTACTTC.

This clonotype was recorded a few times. The gene calls are TRBV12-3 or TRBV12-4 and TRBJ1-3; D is uncertain. The V and J ends lost 8 bases and 7 bases respectively, with 12 bases between them. CDR3 length: 12 amino acids. CDR3 DNA: TGTGCCAGCGCTTCGGTCGGGAACACCATATATTTT. Translation: CASASVGNTIYF.

The rearrangement joins TRBV12-3 or TRBV12-4 to TRBJ2-5; D possibly corresponds to TRBD1 (7 bases). The CDR3 runs to 14 residues. The V gene lost 2 bases and the J gene lost 5 bases, with 12 bases spanning the gap. The CDR3 protein is CASSLSPGGETQYF. CDR3 DNA sequence: TGTGCCAGCAGTTTATCCCCAGGGGGGGAGACCCAGTACTTC.

This clonotype was counted once. The chain is built from TRBV5-1 and TRBJ2-1, with a tentative D call TRBD2 (7 bases). Per germline, CDR1 SGHRS and CDR2 YFSETQ. The germline V and J ends were trimmed by 5 bases and 7 bases, with 16 bases remaining between them. This CDR3 is built from 14 residues. CDR3: CASSPRGAGNEQFF. DNA of the CDR3: TGCGCCAGCAGTCCTCGGGGGGCCGGGAATGAGCAGTTCTTC.

This clonotype was recorded many times. V usage is TRBV7-2 and J usage is TRBJ1-6, with D possibly TRBD1 on 5 matching bases. With 5 bases removed from V and 9 bases from J, the gap between germline ends came to 23 bases. The germline V gene encodes CDR1 SGHTA and CDR2 FQGNSA. The CDR3 contains 17 residues. The CDR3: CASSKRGLTSNFSPLHF. The CDR3 DNA reads TGTGCCAGCAGCAAGCGGGGGTTGACGTCGAATTTTTCACCCCTCCACTTT.

This clonotype turned up a few times. This chain connects TRBV20-1 to TRBJ2-1; TRBD2 matches 10 bases. V lost 6 bases to trimming and J lost 0 bases; unmatched junction nucleotides: 11. Germline CDR1 DFQATT, CDR2 SNEGSKA (reference sequence). The CDR3 runs 17 residues. CDR3 loop: CSAQSPGLADSYNEQFF. The CDR3 coding sequence is TGCAGTGCGCAGAGTCCCGGACTAGCGGACTCCTACAATGAGCAGTTCTTC.

The V and J genes are TRBV10-1 and TRBJ2-1; D is uncertain. V was shortened by 4 bases and J by 6 bases, with 16 bases between the two germline ends. Per the germline V gene, CDR1 is WNHNN and CDR2 is SYGVQD (reference sequence). The CDR3 totals 15 residues. In DNA form, the CDR3 reads TGCGCCAGCAGTGCTTCTGGGTTTGTTGGCAATGAGCAGTTCTTC. Translated: CASSASGFVGNEQFF.

The CDR3 reads CSASEPDGANEKLFF. The CDR3 DNA sequence: TGCAGTGCTAGTGAGCCGGACGGGGCCAATGAAAAACTGTTTTTT. This rearrangement joins TRBV20-1 to TRBJ1-4, with D possibly TRBD1 on 5 matching bases. CDR3 size: 15 residues. Germline CDR1 DFQATT, CDR2 SNEGSKA (reference sequence). The V gene lost 3 bases and the J gene lost 5 bases, with 16 bases spanning the gap.

Remarks on this clonotype: A much more abundant neighbour one base away suggests this may be a read error. The chain recombines TRBV7-2 with TRBJ2-7; 9 positions match TRBD2. Per germline, CDR1 SGHTA and CDR2 FQGNSA. The CDR3 is 12 residues long. CDR3 residues: CSSSGRLYEQYF. CDR3 bases: TGTTCCAGCAGCGGGAGGCTCTACGAGCAGTACTTC. Based on the CDR3 plus reference TRBV7-2 and TRBJ2-7, the full variable domain is GAGVSQSPSNKVTEKGKDVELRCDPISGHTALYWYRQSLGQGLEFLIYFQGNSAPDKSGLPSDRFSAERTGGSVSTLTIQRTQQEDSAVYLCSSSGRLYEQYFGPGTRLTVT.

The table lists this clonotype with many counts. This chain links TRBV6-1 with TRBJ2-5; 12 positions agree with TRBD2. The junction had 2 bases not matched to a gene; V was cut back by 2 bases and J by 4 bases. There are 15 residues in the CDR3. The germline V gene encodes CDR1 MNHNS and CDR2 SASEGT. As DNA, the CDR3 is TGTGCCAGCAGTGAACTAGCGGGAGGGCCAGAGACCCAGTACTTC. This codes for CASSELAGGPETQYF.

The table lists this clonotype with many counts. V is TRBV7-9 and J is TRBJ1-1; D unclear. Trimming cost V 5 bases and J 8 bases, with 9 bases left between them. There are 11 residues in the CDR3. CDR1 is SEHNR and CDR2 is FQNEAQ in the germline V gene (reference sequence). As DNA, the CDR3 is TGTGCCAGCAGCCGTCTACAGGAAGCTTTCTTT. It yields the protein CASSRLQEAFF.

This clonotype has at least ten counts. The V gene is TRBV7-2, the J gene TRBJ1-6; tentative D call: TRBD1 (6 bases). V lost 5 bases and J lost 0, with 11 bases in between. Germline V CDR1 and CDR2: SGHTA, FQGNSA. The CDR3 sequence is 16 residues long. CDR3 DNA sequence: TGTGCCAGCAGCCGGGACACGAGCTCCTATAATTCACCCCTCCACTTT. It is translated as CASSRDTSSYNSPLHF.

The V gene is TRBV5-6, the J gene TRBJ2-5, with D perhaps TRBD2 (5 bases). Trimming removed 0 bases at V and 11 bases at J, with 14 bases between. CDR1 and CDR2 (germline): SGHDT, YYEEEE. This CDR3 has 13 amino acids. The CDR3 spells CASSLGAGVQQYF. The CDR3 DNA reads TGTGCCAGCAGCTTGGGGGCCGGGGTCCAGCAGTACTTC.

The count of this clonotype is one. The chain links TRBV6-6 to TRBJ2-1; D is ambiguous. The CDR3 has 15 amino acids. Trimming took 4 bases from V and 6 from J, leaving 16 bases between them. CDR1 is MNHNY, CDR2 SVGAGI, per germline (reference sequence). The CDR3 nucleotides are TGTGCCAGCAGTTTTTGGACGGATCAAGCCAATGAGCAGTTCTTC. This translates into CASSFWTDQANEQFF.

The sample holds a few counts of this clonotype. This sequence joins TRBV12-3 or TRBV12-4 and TRBJ2-1, with TRBD2 matching 11 bases. This CDR3 is 17 amino acids long. Germline trimming cut 6 bases from V and 0 bases from J; bases unmatched to any gene: 7. The CDR3 bases are TGTGCCAGCAGCCCCCTAGCGGGAGGACGCTCCTACAATGAGCAGTTCTTC. This gives the protein CASSPLAGGRSYNEQFF.

This clonotype was detected only a few times. This sequence joins TRBV7-8 and TRBJ2-7; possible D gene TRBD1, 5 bases. Trimming pared 7 bases from V and 6 bases from J, leaving 22 bases between. CDR1 is SGHVS, CDR2 FQNEAQ, per germline. The CDR3 has 15 amino acids. CDR3: CASKGKQDGVSEQYF. Here the CDR3 DNA reads TGTGCCAGCAAAGGGAAACAGGACGGCGTTTCCGAGCAGTACTTC.

This clonotype was detected only a few times. This chain uses TRBV18 with TRBJ1-1; D is unresolved. Looked up from germline, CDR1 is KGHSH and CDR2 is LQKENI. V gave up 5 bases and J gave up 0 bases, with 16 bases separating them. The CDR3 is 16 amino acids. CDR3 sequence reads: CASSLRQTSMNTEAFF. For the CDR3, the DNA is TGTGCCAGCTCATTACGGCAGACCAGCATGAACACTGAAGCTTTCTTT.

This clonotype has a handful of counts. The genes are TRBV5-4 and TRBJ1-4; a possible D gene is TRBD1 (6 bases). This CDR3 region has 15 residues. V lost 4 bases and J lost 3, with 13 bases in between. Germline lookup yields CDR1 SGHNT and CDR2 YYREEE (reference sequence). The CDR3 DNA reads TGTGCCAGCAGCACGAGGGGGGGATCTAATGAAAAACTGTTTTTT. Its protein product is CASSTRGGSNEKLFF.

A few counts support this clonotype. The chain couples TRBV18 to TRBJ1-2; weak D call: TRBD1 (5 bases). Germline-derived CDR1 and CDR2 are KGHSH and LQKENI. V was trimmed by 3 bases and J by 8 bases, leaving 19 bases between them. This CDR3 spans 15 amino acids. The CDR3 is CASSPSPEGLEGYTF. In DNA form, the CDR3 reads TGTGCCAGCTCACCCTCCCCAGAGGGGCTAGAGGGCTACACCTTC.

This sequence joins TRBV7-2 and TRBJ2-7; D not resolved. Germline CDR1 SGHTA, CDR2 FQGNSA. V lost 3 bases and J 2 bases, leaving 23 bases between the germline ends. There are 18 residues in the CDR3. The CDR3 here is CASSFRAPGEPMPYEQYF. The DNA for the CDR3 is TGTGCCAGCAGCTTTAGAGCCCCCGGAGAGCCGATGCCCTACGAGCAGTACTTC.

V and J are TRBV7-6 and TRBJ2-7, with 7 bases that match TRBD1. The CDR3 covers 14 residues. Germline V gene data show CDR1 as SGHVS and CDR2 as FNYEAQ. Trimming cost V 5 bases and J 5 bases; bases outside gene matches: 9. This CDR3 is CASSRGQPTDEQYF. In nucleotides, the CDR3 is TGTGCCAGCAGCCGGGGACAGCCCACTGACGAGCAGTACTTC.

This clonotype has just a few counts. In nucleotides, the CDR3 is TGTGCCATCAGTGAGTCGAACAGTGGAGAGACCCAGTACTTC. Protein sequence: CAISESNSGETQYF. The chain is built from TRBV10-3 and TRBJ2-5; D remains ambiguous. Germline V lookup: CDR1 ENHRY, CDR2 SYGVKD. Trimming removed 0 bases at V and 4 bases at J, with 9 bases between. The CDR3 is 14 amino acids.

This clonotype occurred a few times. The rearrangement links TRBV7-8 to TRBJ1-1, with D possibly matching TRBD1 (6 bases). This CDR3 has 15 amino acids. Germline assignment: CDR1 SGHVS and CDR2 FQNEAQ. V was clipped by 2 bases and J by 1 base, with 11 bases between them. CDR3 nucleotides: TGTGCCAGCAGCTTATTGCCGGGGGCGAACACTGAAGCTTTCTTT. This codes for CASSLLPGANTEAFF.

Note on this clonotype: Possible read error: a much larger clone is one base away. The chain employs TRBV7-2 and TRBJ1-2; 11 bases match TRBD1. The CDR3 is 15 amino acids. Germline loops: CDR1 SGHTA, CDR2 FQGNSA. DNA of the CDR3: TGTGCCAACAGCTTTCGGACAGGGGGCATCTATGGCTACACCTTC. Translated: CANSFRTGGIYGYTF.

This clonotype has at least ten counts. The rearrangement joins TRBV7-8 to TRBJ2-5; D is perhaps TRBD1 (6 bases). The V end lost 5 bases, the J end lost 5 bases, and 21 bases lay between the germline ends. The CDR3 contains 16 residues. Germline V lookup: CDR1 SGHVS, CDR2 FQNEAQ. CDR3: CASSINRAPFYETQYF. The CDR3 coding sequence is TGTGCCAGCAGCATAAACAGGGCTCCCTTTTACGAGACCCAGTACTTC.

CDR3: CASSQAGKGEAFF. The CDR3 region has the DNA TGTGCCAGCAGCCAAGCGGGGAAGGGAGAAGCTTTCTTT. The J gene is TRBJ1-1, the V gene TRBV4-2, with D unresolved. The germline V gene has CDR1 LGHNA and CDR2 YNFKEQ. Trimming stripped 1 base from V and 8 bases from J, with 11 bases between. This CDR3 has 13 residues.

This clonotype was detected many times. The chain is built from TRBV7-2 and TRBJ2-1; 8 nucleotides match TRBD2. The germline CDR1 and CDR2 sequences are SGHTA and FQGNSA. The V gene end was trimmed by 6 bases and the J gene end by 12 bases; junction bases not matched to a gene: 7. The CDR3 totals 12 residues. Written as DNA, the CDR3 is TGTGCCAGCAGTCTCAGCGGGAGCGGGCAGTTCTTC. Translated, it gives CASSLSGSGQFF.

This clonotype was counted only a few times. V is TRBV6-5 and J is TRBJ2-1; TRBD2 matches at 14 bases. The CDR3 has 14 amino acids. Trimming cost V 6 bases and J 12 bases; bases outside gene matches: 7. The germline CDR1 and CDR2 sequences are MNHEY and SVGAGI. The CDR3 DNA reads as TGTGCCAGCAGATCGGGACTAGCGGGAGTCGGGCAGTTCTTC. Its translation: CASRSGLAGVGQFF.